Listed here is a single T cell receptor beta chain. 13 Jbeta primers and 60 Vbeta primers were used for the PCR. Clones were read by immunoSEQ multiplex PCR, and TCRdb kept only the in-frame ones, dropping some. The table has some 150,000 clones, around 76% seen once. The data originate from a study of cytomegalovirus exposure and HLA in healthy donors. V gave up 8 bases and J gave up 2 bases; unmatched junction bases: 7. This CDR3 has 15 residues. Germline CDR1 is LNHDA and CDR2 is SQIVND (reference sequence). The chain combines TRBV19 with TRBJ2-1, with TRBD2 matching over 9 bases. The sequenced material came from PBMCs. This TCR derives from a woman aged 25 to 45 in good health and CMV-seropositive. The CDR3 region is CASPDLAGAYNEQFF. CDR3 DNA sequence: TGTGCCAGTCCCGATTTAGCGGGGGCCTACAATGAGCAGTTCTTC.